These T cell receptor beta chains were read from a single sample in a study of PD-L1 blockade in urothelial cancer. TCRdb's copy holds only in-frame clones and misses some; the assay was immunoSEQ multiplex PCR. The sample consists of 95,000 or so clones, around 87% of them appearing once. The material was PBMCs, obtained around atezolizumab (anti-PD-L1) treatment. All receptors derive from a man aged 55 to 70 with urothelial cancer. The CDR3 runs from the conserved cysteine through the conserved F or W. Each record gives: J gene, V gene, clone size, D gene, CDR3 protein, CDR3 DNA. A D gene is named only where the DNA matches it firmly. Size values are once, few and many counts, or a class for expanded clones, and some rows have none.

>TRBJ2-1|TRBV28|.|.
CASSLSRAELYNEQFF
TGTGCCAGCAGTTTATCGCGAGCGGAGCTTTACAATGAGCAGTTCTTC
>TRBJ1-1|TRBV14|.|.
CASSRFRGTEAFF
TGTGCCAGCAGCCGGTTTCGGGGCACTGAAGCTTTCTTT
>TRBJ1-2|TRBV28|.|.
CASRSPNYGYTF
TGTGCCAGCAGATCCCCAAACTATGGCTACACCTTC
>TRBJ2-3|TRBV5-1|once|TRBD2
CASSSSGRAGDTQYF
TGCGCCAGCAGCTCTAGCGGGAGGGCCGGAGATACGCAGTATTTT
>TRBJ2-3|TRBV6-6|.|TRBD1
CASSYVGQGTDTQYF
TGTGCCAGCAGTTACGTCGGACAGGGCACAGATACGCAGTATTTT
>TRBJ2-1|TRBV5-1|once|TRBD2
CASRRERGGSSYNEQFF
TGCGCCAGCCGAAGGGAGCGGGGGGGCAGCTCCTACAATGAGCAGTTCTTC
>TRBJ1-1|TRBV2|.|.
CATTTGYGNTEAFF
TGTGCCACGACTACAGGGTATGGGAACACTGAAGCTTTCTTT
>TRBJ1-6|TRBV4-3|.|TRBD1
CASSLSVGQGANSPLHF
TGCGCCAGCAGCCTGAGTGTGGGGCAGGGGGCGAATTCACCCCTCCACTTT
>TRBJ2-2|TRBV11-2|.|TRBD1
CASSDPGTGTGELFF
TGTGCCAGCAGCGACCCCGGGACAGGGACCGGGGAGCTGTTTTTT
>TRBJ2-7|TRBV4-2|few|.
CASSQGNSGRYEQYF
TGTGCCAGCAGCCAAGGTAATAGCGGCCGCTACGAGCAGTACTTC
>TRBJ1-2|TRBV5-1|.|TRBD1
CASSTTGTAYGYTF
TGCGCCAGCAGCACGACAGGGACCGCCTATGGCTACACCTTC
>TRBJ2-3|TRBV11-2|.|.
CASSFPGFGNTQYF
TGTGCCAGCAGCTTTCCAGGGTTTGGGAATACGCAGTATTTT
>TRBJ1-1|TRBV7-2|.|.
CASSPVAMNTEAFF
TGTGCCAGCAGCCCCGTCGCTATGAACACTGAAGCTTTCTTT
>TRBJ2-1|TRBV11-2|.|TRBD2
CASSLAGGLNEQFF
TGTGCCAGCAGCTTGGCGGGGGGGCTTAATGAGCAGTTCTTC
>TRBJ1-4|TRBV7-6|.|TRBD1
CASSRGQHAEKLFF
TGTGCCAGCAGCCGGGGACAGCATGCTGAAAAACTGTTTTTT
>TRBJ2-1|TRBV4-3|.|TRBD2
CASSQEWLAGANEQFF
TGCGCCAGCAGCCAAGAGTGGCTAGCGGGGGCCAATGAGCAGTTCTTC
>TRBJ2-7|TRBV28|.|.
CASSVGTYEQYF
TGTGCCAGCAGTGTCGGGACCTACGAGCAGTACTTC
>TRBJ1-1|TRBV5-1|.|TRBD1
CASRQPGQTNTEAFF
TGCGCCAGCCGCCAACCGGGACAGACGAACACTGAAGCTTTCTTT
>TRBJ1-2|TRBV5-1|.|TRBD1
CASSLAQGAGVHGYTF
TGCGCCAGCAGCTTGGCGCAGGGGGCCGGAGTGCATGGCTACACCTTC
>TRBJ2-1|TRBV29-1|.|.
CSVDGGDESYNEQFF
TGCAGCGTTGACGGGGGAGACGAGTCCTACAATGAGCAGTTCTTC
>TRBJ1-4|TRBV7-9|.|TRBD1
CASNDDGTVEKLFF
TGTGCCAGCAACGACGATGGGACAGTCGAAAAACTGTTTTTT
>TRBJ2-7|TRBV29-1|.|TRBD1
CSVEDRGAHEQYF
TGCAGCGTCGAAGACAGGGGGGCGCACGAGCAGTACTTC
>TRBJ2-5|TRBV11-2|.|TRBD2
CASSLGGGRSQYF
TGTGCCAGCAGCTTAGGGGGGGGGAGGAGCCAGTACTTC
>TRBJ1-2|TRBV7-9|.|.
CASTPGGQGHGYTF
TGTGCCAGCACCCCGGGGGGGCAAGGGCATGGCTACACCTTC
>TRBJ1-1|TRBV19|.|.
CASSMAGANTEAFF
TGTGCCAGTAGTATGGCGGGAGCGAACACTGAAGCTTTCTTT
>TRBJ2-7|TRBV6-1|.|TRBD1
CASVLGTGVPYEQYF
TGTGCCAGTGTGCTCGGGACAGGGGTCCCCTACGAGCAGTACTTC
>TRBJ2-3|TRBV5-1|.|.
CASSPSRTDTQYF
TGCGCCAGCAGCCCGAGTCGCACAGATACGCAGTATTTT
>TRBJ1-5|TRBV6-1|.|.
CASNGGFNQPQHF
TGTGCCAGCAACGGAGGATTTAATCAGCCCCAGCATTTT
>TRBJ1-4|TRBV27|.|.
CASSPYQAANEKLFF
TGTGCCAGCAGTCCTTACCAGGCAGCTAATGAAAAACTGTTTTTT
>TRBJ1-1|TRBV5-1|.|.
CASSFSEGGRTEAFF
TGCGCCAGCAGCTTCTCCGAGGGTGGCCGAACTGAAGCTTTCTTT
>TRBJ1-5|TRBV7-3|.|.
CASSQDINQPQHF
TGTGCCAGCAGCCAGGACATCAATCAGCCCCAGCATTTT
>TRBJ2-3|TRBV7-6|.|TRBD1
CASSLRQGADTQYF
TGTGCCAGCAGCTTAAGACAGGGGGCGGATACGCAGTATTTT
>TRBJ2-1|TRBV9|.|.
CASSPSPQRTYNEQFF
TGTGCCAGCAGCCCCTCGCCCCAGCGGACTTACAATGAGCAGTTCTTC
>TRBJ1-5|TRBV28|.|TRBD1
CASSLGQGGNQPQHF
TGTGCCAGCAGTTTGGGACAGGGCGGGAATCAGCCCCAGCATTTT
>TRBJ1-2|TRBV11-3|.|.
CASSSQDIHGYTF
TGTGCCAGCAGCTCACAGGACATCCATGGCTACACCTTC
>TRBJ2-5|TRBV4-1|.|.
CASSQEGQFQETQYF
TGCGCCAGCAGCCAAGAAGGACAGTTTCAAGAGACCCAGTACTTC
>TRBJ2-1|TRBV5-1|.|TRBD2
CASSLVAGVEQFF
TGCGCCAGCAGCTTAGTAGCGGGCGTTGAGCAGTTCTTC
>TRBJ2-1|TRBV27|.|TRBD1
CASSLSGDRRDGNIEQFF
TGTGCCAGCAGTTTATCGGGGGACAGACGTGACGGGAACATTGAGCAGTTCTTC
>TRBJ2-7|TRBV27|.|TRBD2
CASTDGGGEQYF
TGTGCCAGCACCGACGGGGGAGGGGAGCAGTACTTC
>TRBJ2-3|TRBV6-1|.|.
CASSGVESTDTQYF
TGTGCCAGCTCAGGGGTGGAAAGCACAGATACGCAGTATTTT
>TRBJ2-1|TRBV6-1|.|TRBD2
CASSEGILAVSYNEQFF
TGTGCCAGCAGTGAAGGAATACTAGCGGTAAGCTACAATGAGCAGTTCTTC
>TRBJ2-7|TRBV28|once|.
CASSLGGASYEQYF
TGTGCCAGCAGTTTAGGGGGGGCAAGCTACGAGCAGTACTTC
>TRBJ2-1|TRBV7-2|once|TRBD2
CASSARVGRGGNEQFF
TGTGCCAGCAGCGCTCGAGTCGGGCGGGGGGGCAATGAGCAGTTCTTC
>TRBJ1-4|TRBV29-1|.|.
CSARQSEKLFF
TGCAGCGCTCGACAGAGCGAAAAACTGTTTTTT
>TRBJ1-6|TRBV7-9|.|.
CASSFTQGNSPLHF
TGTGCCAGCAGCTTCACACAGGGTAATTCACCCCTCCACTTT
>TRBJ1-4|TRBV18|once|.
CASSPPRGGREKLFF
TGTGCCAGCTCACCGCCCCGGGGAGGCCGAGAAAAACTGTTTTTT